This T cell receptor (beta chain) comes out of a study of T cell responses to AZD1222 COVID-19 vaccine. The table came from immunoSEQ multiplex PCR; TCRdb's copy has only in-frame clones and leaves some out. Among approximately 80,000 clones listed, about nine tenths were seen once. This CDR3 is built from 14 residues. Germline CDR1 is SEHNR and CDR2 is FQNEAQ (reference sequence). Trimming removed 1 base from V and 4 bases from J, with 10 bases in between. This sequence joins TRBV7-9 and TRBJ1-2; D is unclear. This sequence originates from an adult who received the AZD1222 COVID-19 vaccine. The sample was peripheral blood, taken 28 days after the second AZD1222 dose. CDR3 coding DNA: TGTGCCAGCAGCTTAGGTCAACAGCCCTATGGCTACACCTTC. This translates into CASSLGQQPYGYTF.